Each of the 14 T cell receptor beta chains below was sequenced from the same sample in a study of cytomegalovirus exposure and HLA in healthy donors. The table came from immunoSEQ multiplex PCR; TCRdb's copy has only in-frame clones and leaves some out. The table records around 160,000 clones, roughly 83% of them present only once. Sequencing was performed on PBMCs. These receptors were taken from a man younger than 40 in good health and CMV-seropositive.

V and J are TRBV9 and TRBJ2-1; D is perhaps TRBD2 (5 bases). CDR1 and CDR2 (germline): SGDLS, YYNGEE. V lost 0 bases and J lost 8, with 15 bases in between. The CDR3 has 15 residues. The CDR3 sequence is CASSVGPKIGDEQFF. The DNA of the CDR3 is TGTGCCAGCAGCGTAGGTCCCAAGATCGGGGATGAGCAGTTCTTC.

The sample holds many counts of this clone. Here the CDR3 reads CATSATQNEQFF. CDR3 nucleotides: TGTGCCACCTCCGCGACTCAAAATGAGCAGTTCTTC. The V call is TRBV6-6, the J call TRBJ2-1; D remains ambiguous. The V and J ends lost 10 bases and 7 bases respectively, with 14 bases between them. CDR3 length: 12 amino acids. Germline V gene lookup returns CDR1 MNHNY and CDR2 SVGAGI (reference sequence).

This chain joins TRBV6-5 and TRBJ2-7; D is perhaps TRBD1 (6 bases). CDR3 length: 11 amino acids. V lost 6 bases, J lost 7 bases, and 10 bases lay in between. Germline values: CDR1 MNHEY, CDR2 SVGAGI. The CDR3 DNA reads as TGTGCCAGCAGCAATCAGGGGGAGCAGTACTTC. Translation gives CASSNQGEQYF.

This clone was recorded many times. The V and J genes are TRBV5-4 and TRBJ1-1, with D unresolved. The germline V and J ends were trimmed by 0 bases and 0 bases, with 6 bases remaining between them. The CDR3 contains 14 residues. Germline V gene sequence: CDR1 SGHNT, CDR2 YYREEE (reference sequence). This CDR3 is CASSLDNVNTEAFF. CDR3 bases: TGTGCCAGCAGCTTGGACAATGTGAACACTGAAGCTTTCTTT. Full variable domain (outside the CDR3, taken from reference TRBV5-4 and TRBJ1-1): ETGVTQSPTHLIKTRGQQVTLRCSSQSGHNTVSWYQQALGQGPQFIFQYYREEENGRGNFPPRFSGLQFPNYSSELNVNALELDDSALYLCASSLDNVNTEAFFGQGTRLTVV.

In DNA, the CDR3 is TGTGCCAGCAGTGCGGCTAGCGGGGGGGCCTTTCGGGAGCTGTTTTTT. Its translation is CASSAASGGAFRELFF. The V call is TRBV28, the J call TRBJ2-2, with TRBD2 matching 12 bases. Germline V gene sequence: CDR1 MDHEN, CDR2 SYDVKM. Trimming took 5 bases from V and 9 from J; bases not matched to a gene: 10. The CDR3 has 16 amino acids.

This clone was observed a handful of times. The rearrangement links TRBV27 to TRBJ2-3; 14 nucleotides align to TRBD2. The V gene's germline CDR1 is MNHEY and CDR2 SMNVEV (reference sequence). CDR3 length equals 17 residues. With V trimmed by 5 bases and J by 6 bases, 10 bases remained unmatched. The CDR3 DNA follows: TGTGCCAGCAGTCCAGCCCGGACTAGCGGGGGGCCCGATACGCAGTATTTT. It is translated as CASSPARTSGGPDTQYF.

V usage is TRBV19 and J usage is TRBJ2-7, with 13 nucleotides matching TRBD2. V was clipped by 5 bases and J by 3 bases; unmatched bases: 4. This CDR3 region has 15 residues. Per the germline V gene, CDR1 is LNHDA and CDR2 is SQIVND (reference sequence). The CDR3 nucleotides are TGTGCCAGTAGTTTAGGACTAGCGGGAGTCTACGAGCAGTACTTC. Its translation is CASSLGLAGVYEQYF.

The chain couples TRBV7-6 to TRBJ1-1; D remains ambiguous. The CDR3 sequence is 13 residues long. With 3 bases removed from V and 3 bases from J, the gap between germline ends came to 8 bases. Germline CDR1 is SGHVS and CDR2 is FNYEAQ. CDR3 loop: CASSLRVDTEAFF. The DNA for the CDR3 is TGTGCCAGCAGCTTGAGGGTGGACACTGAAGCTTTCTTT.

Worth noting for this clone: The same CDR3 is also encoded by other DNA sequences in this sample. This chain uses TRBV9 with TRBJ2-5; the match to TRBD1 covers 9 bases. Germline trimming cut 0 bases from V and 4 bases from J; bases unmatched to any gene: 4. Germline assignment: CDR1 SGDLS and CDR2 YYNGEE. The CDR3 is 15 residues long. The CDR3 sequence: CASSVEGQGGETQYF. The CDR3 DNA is TGTGCCAGCAGCGTAGAGGGACAGGGAGGAGAGACCCAGTACTTC.

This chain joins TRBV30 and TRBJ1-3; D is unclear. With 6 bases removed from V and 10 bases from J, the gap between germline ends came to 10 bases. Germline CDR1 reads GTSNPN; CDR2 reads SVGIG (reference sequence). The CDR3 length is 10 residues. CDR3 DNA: TGTGCCTGTCTCTACGGGACCATATATTTT. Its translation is CACLYGTIYF.

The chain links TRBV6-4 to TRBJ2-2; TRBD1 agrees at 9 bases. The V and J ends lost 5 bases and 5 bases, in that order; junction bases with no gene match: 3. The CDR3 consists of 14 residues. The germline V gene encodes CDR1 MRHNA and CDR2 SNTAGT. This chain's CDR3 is CASSRTGETGELFF. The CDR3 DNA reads TGTGCCAGCAGTAGGACAGGGGAGACCGGGGAGCTGTTTTTT.

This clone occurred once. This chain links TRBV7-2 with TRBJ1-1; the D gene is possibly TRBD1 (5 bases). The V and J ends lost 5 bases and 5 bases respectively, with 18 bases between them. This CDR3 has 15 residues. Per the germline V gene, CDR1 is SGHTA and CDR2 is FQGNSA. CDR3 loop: CASSLGGQGRTEAFF. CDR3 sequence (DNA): TGTGCCAGCAGCCTTGGAGGGCAGGGACGGACTGAAGCTTTCTTT.

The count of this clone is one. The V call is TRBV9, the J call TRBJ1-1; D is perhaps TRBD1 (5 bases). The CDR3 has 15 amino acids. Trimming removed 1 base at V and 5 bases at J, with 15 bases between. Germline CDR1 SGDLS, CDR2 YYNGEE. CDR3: CASSVQVGGDTEAFF. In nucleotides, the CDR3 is TGTGCCAGCAGCGTACAGGTCGGAGGGGATACTGAAGCTTTCTTT. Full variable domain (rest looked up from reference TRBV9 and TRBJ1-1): DSGVTQTPKHLITATGQRVTLRCSPRSGDLSVYWYQQSLDQGLQFLIQYYNGEERAKGNILERFSAQQFPDLHSELNLSSLELGDSALYFCASSVQVGGDTEAFFGQGTRLTVV.

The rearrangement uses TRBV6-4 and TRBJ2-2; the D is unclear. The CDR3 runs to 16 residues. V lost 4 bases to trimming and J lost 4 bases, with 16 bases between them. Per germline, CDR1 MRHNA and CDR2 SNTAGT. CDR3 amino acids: CASSATVGASTGELFF. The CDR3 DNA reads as TGTGCCAGCAGTGCGACCGTCGGAGCGTCCACCGGGGAGCTGTTTTTT.